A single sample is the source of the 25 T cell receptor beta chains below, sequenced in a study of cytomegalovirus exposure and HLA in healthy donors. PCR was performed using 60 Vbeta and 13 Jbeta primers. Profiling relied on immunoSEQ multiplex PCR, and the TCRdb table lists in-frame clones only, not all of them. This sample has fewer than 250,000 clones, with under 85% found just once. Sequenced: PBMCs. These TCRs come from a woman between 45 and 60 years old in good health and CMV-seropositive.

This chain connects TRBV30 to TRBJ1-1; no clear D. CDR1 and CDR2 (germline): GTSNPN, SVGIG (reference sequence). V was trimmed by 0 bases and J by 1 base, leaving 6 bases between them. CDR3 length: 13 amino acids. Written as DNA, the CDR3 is TGTGCCTGGAGTGTGACATCGAACACTGAAGCTTTCTTT. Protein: CAWSVTSNTEAFF.

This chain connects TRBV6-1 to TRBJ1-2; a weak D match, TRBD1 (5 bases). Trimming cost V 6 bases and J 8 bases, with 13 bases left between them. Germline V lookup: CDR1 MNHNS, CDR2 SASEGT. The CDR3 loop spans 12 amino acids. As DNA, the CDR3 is TGTGCCAGCAGCTACGGACAAGGCGGCTACACCTTC. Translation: CASSYGQGGYTF.

The CDR3, as DNA: TGTGCCAGCAGTACGGTAGATACGCAGTATTTT. Its protein is CASSTVDTQYF. The rearrangement joins TRBV6-6 to TRBJ2-3, with D uncertain. This CDR3 is 11 amino acids long. Germline CDR1 reads MNHNY; CDR2 reads SVGAGI (reference sequence). V was cut by 5 bases and J by 5 bases, with 5 bases left in between.

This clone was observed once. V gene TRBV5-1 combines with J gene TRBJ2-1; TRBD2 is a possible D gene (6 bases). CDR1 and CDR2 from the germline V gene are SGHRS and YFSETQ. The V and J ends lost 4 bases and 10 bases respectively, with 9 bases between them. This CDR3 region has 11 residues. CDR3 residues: CASSPEGEQFF. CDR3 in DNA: TGCGCCAGCAGCCCGGAGGGGGAGCAGTTCTTC. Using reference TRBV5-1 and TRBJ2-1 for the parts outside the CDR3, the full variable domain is KAGVTQTPRYLIKTRGQQVTLSCSPISGHRSVSWYQQTPGQGLQFLFEYFSETQRNKGNFPGRFSGRQFSNSRSEMNVSTLELGDSALYLCASSPEGEQFFGPGTRLTVL.

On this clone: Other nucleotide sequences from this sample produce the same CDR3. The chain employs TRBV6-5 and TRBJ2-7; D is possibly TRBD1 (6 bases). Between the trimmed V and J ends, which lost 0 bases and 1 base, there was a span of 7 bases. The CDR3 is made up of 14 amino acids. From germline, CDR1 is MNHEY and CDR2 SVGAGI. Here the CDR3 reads CASSYSQGSYEQYF. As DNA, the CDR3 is TGTGCCAGCAGTTACTCGCAGGGGTCCTACGAGCAGTACTTC.

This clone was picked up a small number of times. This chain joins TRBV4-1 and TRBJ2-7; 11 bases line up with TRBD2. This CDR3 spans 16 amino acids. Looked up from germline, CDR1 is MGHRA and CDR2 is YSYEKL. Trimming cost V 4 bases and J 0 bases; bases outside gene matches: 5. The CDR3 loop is CASSPKGLAASYEQYF. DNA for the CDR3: TGCGCCAGCAGCCCTAAGGGACTAGCGGCCTCCTACGAGCAGTACTTC.

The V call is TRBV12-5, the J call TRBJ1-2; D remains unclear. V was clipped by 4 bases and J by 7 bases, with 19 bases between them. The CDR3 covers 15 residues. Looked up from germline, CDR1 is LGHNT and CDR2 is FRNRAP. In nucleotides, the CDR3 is TGTGCTAGTGGTTCCCCCGGCGGGGAGTTCTTTGGCTACACCTTC. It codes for CASGSPGGEFFGYTF.

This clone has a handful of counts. Here the CDR3 reads CSPRVAGAGEQFF. CDR3 sequence (DNA): TGCAGCCCGAGGGTTGCGGGGGCGGGTGAGCAGTTCTTC. The gene calls are TRBV29-1 and TRBJ2-1; tentative D call: TRBD2 (7 bases). The CDR3 is 13 amino acids. The germline V gene has CDR1 SQVTM and CDR2 ANQGSEA. The V and J ends lost 8 bases and 9 bases respectively, with 20 bases between them.

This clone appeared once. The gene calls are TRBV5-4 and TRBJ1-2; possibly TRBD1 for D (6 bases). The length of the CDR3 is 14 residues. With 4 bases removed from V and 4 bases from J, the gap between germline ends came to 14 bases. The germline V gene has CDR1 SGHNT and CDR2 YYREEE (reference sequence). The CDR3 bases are TGTGCCAGCAGCGGTTACAGGGAAGCCTATGGCTACACCTTC. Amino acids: CASSGYREAYGYTF.

The DNA for the CDR3 is TGCGCCAGCAGTGAGTCCGGGGTTCTGGGGAAGACTGAAGCTTTCTTT. Amino acids: CASSESGVLGKTEAFF. The chain is built from TRBV10-1 and TRBJ1-1; D is undetermined. The germline V gene encodes CDR1 WNHNN and CDR2 SYGVQD (reference sequence). The CDR3 loop spans 16 amino acids. The V end was cut by 0 bases, the J end by 5 bases, with 16 bases between.

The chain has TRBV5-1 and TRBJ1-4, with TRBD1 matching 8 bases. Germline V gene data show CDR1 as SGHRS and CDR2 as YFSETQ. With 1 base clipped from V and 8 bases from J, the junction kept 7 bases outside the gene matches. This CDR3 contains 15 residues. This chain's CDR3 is CASSLWTGQEEKLFF. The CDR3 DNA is TGCGCCAGCAGCTTGTGGACAGGGCAGGAGGAAAAACTGTTTTTT.

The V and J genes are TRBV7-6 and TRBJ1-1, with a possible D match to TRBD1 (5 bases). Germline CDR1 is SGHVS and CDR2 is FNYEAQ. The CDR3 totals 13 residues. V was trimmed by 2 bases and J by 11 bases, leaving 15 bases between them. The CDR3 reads CASSLRQGVEAFF. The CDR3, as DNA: TGTGCCAGCAGCTTAAGGCAGGGTGTTGAGGCTTTCTTT.

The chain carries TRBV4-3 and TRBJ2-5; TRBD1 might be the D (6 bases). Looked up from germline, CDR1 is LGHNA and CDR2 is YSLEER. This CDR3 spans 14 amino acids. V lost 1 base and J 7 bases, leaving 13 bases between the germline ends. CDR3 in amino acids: CASSQGRGLGTQYF. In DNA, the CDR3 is TGCGCCAGCAGCCAAGGAAGGGGGTTAGGGACCCAGTACTTC.

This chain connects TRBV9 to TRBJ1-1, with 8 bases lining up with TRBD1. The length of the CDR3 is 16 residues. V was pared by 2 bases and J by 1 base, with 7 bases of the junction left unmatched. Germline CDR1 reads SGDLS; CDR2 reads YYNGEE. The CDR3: CASSVRGGTGNTEAFF. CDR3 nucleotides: TGTGCCAGCAGCGTCCGGGGCGGGACAGGGAACACTGAAGCTTTCTTT.

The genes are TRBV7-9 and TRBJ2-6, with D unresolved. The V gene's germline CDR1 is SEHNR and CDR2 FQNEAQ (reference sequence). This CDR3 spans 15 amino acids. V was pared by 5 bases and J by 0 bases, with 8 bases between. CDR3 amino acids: CASSLQISGANVLTF. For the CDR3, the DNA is TGTGCCAGCAGCCTACAGATCTCTGGGGCCAACGTCCTGACTTTC. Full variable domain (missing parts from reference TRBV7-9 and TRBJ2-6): DTGVSQNPRHKITKRGQNVTFRCDPISEHNRLYWYRQTLGQGPEFLTYFQNEAQLEKSRLLSDRFSAERPKGSFSTLEIQRTEQGDSAMYLCASSLQISGANVLTFGAGSRLTVL.

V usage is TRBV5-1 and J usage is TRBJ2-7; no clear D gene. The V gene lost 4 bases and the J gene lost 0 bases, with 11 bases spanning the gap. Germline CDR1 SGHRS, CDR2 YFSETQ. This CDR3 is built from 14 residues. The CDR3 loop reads CASSAAQSSYEQYF. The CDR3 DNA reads TGCGCCAGCAGCGCCGCACAGAGCTCCTACGAGCAGTACTTC.

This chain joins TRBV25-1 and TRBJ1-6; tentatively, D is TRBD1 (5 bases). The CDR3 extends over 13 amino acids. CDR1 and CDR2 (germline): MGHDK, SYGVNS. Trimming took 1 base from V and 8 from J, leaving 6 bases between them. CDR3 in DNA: TGTGCCAGCAGTGAATTCAGGGATTCACCCCTCCACTTT. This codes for CASSEFRDSPLHF. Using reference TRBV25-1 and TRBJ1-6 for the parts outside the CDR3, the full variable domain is EADIYQTPRYLVIGTGKKITLECSQTMGHDKMYWYQQDPGMELHLIHYSYGVNSTEKGDLSSESTVSRIRTEHFPLTLESARPSHTSQYLCASSEFRDSPLHFGNGTRLTVT.

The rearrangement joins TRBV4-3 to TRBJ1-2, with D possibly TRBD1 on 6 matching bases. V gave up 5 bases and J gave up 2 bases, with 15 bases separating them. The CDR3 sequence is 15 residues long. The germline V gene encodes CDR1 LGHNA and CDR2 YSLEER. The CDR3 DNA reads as TGCGCCAGCAGCGGGGGTTGGGGGCAGAACTATGGCTACACCTTC. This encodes CASSGGWGQNYGYTF.

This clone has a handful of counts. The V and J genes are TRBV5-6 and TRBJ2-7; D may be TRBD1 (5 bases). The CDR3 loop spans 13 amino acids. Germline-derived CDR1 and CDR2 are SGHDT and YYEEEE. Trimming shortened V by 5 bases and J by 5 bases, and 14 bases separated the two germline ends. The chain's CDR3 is CASRFGRVDEQYF. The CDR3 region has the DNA TGTGCCAGCAGATTCGGCAGGGTCGACGAGCAGTACTTC. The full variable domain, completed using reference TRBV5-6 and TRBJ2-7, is DAGVTQSPTHLIKTRGQQVTLRCSPKSGHDTVSWYQQALGQGPQFIFQYYEEEERQRGNFPDRFSGHQFPNYSSELNVNALLLGDSALYLCASRFGRVDEQYFGPGTRLTVT.

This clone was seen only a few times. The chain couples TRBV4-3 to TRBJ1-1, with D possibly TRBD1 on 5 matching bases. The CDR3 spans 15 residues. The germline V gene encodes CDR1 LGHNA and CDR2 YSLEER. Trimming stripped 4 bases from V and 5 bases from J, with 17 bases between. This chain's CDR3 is CASSLKWPPGTEAFF. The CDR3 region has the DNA TGCGCCAGCAGCCTGAAATGGCCCCCAGGGACTGAAGCTTTCTTT.

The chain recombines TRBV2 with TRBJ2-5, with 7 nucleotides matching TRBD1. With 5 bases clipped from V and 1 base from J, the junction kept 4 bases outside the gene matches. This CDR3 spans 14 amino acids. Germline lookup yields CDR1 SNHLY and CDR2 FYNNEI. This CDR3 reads CASSKNRGQETQYF. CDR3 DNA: TGTGCCAGCAGTAAGAACAGGGGCCAAGAGACCCAGTACTTC.

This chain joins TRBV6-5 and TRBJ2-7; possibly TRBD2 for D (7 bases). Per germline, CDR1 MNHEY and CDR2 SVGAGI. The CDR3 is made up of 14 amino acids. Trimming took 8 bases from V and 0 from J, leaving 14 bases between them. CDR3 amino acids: CASQRGGSSYEQYF. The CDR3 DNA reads TGTGCCAGCCAAAGGGGGGGGTCCTCCTACGAGCAGTACTTC.

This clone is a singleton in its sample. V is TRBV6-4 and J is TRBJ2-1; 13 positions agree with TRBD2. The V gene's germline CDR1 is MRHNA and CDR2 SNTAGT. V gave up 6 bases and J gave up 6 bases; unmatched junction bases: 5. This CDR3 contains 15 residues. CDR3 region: CASSSLAGGRNEQFF. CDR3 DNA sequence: TGTGCCAGCAGCTCACTAGCGGGGGGGCGCAATGAGCAGTTCTTC.

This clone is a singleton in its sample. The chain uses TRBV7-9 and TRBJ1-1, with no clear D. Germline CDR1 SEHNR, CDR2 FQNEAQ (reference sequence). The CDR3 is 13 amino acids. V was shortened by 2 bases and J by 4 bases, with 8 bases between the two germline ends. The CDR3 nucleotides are TGTGCCAGCAGCTTACAGGTTCCCACTGAAGCTTTCTTT. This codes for CASSLQVPTEAFF.

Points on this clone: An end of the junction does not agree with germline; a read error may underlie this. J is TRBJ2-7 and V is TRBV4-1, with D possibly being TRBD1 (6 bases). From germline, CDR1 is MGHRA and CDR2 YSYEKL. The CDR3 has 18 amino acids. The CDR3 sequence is CASSQGGLQGQFSFEQYF. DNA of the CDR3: TGCGCCAGCAGCCAAGGAGGGTTACAGGGCCAATTTTCCTTCGAGCAGTACTTC.